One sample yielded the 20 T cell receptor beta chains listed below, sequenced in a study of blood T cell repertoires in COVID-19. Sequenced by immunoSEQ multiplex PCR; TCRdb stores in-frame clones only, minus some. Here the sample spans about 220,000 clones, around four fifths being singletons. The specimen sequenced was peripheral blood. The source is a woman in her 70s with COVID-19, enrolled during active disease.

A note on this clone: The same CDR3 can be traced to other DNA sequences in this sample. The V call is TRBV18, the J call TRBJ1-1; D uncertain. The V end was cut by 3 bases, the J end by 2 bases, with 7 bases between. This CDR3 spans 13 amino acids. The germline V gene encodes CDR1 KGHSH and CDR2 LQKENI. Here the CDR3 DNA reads TGTGCCAGCTCACCCGCAGTAAACACTGAAGCTTTCTTT. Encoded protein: CASSPAVNTEAFF. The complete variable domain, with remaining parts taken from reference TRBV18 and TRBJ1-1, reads NAGVMQNPRHLVRRRGQEARLRCSPMKGHSHVYWYRQLPEEGLKFMVYLQKENIIDESGMPKERFSAEFPKEGPSILRIQQVVRGDSAAYFCASSPAVNTEAFFGQGTRLTVV.

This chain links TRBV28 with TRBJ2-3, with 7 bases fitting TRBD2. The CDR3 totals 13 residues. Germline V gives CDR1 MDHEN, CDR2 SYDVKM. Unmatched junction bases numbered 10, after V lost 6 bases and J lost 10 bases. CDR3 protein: CASRSPGGSAQYF. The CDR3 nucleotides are TGTGCCAGCAGATCTCCCGGCGGGAGTGCGCAGTATTTT.

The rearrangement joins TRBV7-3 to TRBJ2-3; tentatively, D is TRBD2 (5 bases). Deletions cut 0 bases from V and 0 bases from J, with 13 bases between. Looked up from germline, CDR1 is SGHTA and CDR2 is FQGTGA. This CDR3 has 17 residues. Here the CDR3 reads CASSLTGSVTSTDTQYF. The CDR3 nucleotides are TGTGCCAGCAGCTTAACGGGTAGCGTCACTAGCACAGATACGCAGTATTTT.

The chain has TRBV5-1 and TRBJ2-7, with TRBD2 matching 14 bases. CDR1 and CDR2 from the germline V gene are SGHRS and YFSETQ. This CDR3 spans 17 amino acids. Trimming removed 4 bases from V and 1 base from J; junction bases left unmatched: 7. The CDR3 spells CASSTGTSGRRSYEQYF. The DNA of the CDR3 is TGCGCCAGCAGCACCGGGACTAGCGGGAGAAGGTCCTACGAGCAGTACTTC.

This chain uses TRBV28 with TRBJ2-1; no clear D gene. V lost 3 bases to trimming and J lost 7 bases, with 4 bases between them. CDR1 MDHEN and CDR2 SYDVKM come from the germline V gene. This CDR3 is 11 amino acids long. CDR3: CASSFKNEQFF. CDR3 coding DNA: TGTGCCAGCAGTTTTAAAAATGAGCAGTTCTTC.

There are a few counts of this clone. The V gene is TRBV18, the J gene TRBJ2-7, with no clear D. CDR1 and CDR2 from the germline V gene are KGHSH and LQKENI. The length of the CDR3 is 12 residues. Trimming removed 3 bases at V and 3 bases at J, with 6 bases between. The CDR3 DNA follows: TGTGCCAGCTCACCCAGACTCTACGAGCAGTACTTC. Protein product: CASSPRLYEQYF.

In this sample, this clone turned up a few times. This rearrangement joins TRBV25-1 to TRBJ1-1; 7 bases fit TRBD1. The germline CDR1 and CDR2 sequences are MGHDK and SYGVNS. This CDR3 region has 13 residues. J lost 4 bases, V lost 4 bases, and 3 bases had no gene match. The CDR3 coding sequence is TGTGCCAGCAGTGGAACAGGGGCCACTGAAGCTTTCTTT. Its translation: CASSGTGATEAFF.

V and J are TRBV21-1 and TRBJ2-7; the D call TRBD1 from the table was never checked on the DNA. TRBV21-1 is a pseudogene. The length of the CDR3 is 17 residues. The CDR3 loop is CASSKATKGQGCNEQYF. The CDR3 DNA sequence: TGTGCCAGCAGCAAAGCAACTAAGGGACAGGGTTGCAACGAGCAGTACTTC.

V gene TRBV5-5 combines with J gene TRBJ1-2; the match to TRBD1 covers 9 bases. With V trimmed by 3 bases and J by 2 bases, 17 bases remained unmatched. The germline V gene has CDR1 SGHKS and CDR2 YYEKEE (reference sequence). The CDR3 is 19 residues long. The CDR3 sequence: CASSSHYGTGLTYNYGYTF. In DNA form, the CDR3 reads TGTGCCAGCAGCTCTCATTACGGGACAGGGCTTACCTACAACTATGGCTACACCTTC.

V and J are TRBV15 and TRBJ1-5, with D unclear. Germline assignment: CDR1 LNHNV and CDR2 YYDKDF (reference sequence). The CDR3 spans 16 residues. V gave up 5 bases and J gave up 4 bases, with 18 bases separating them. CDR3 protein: CATSPRGMALNQPQHF. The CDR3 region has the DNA TGTGCCACCAGCCCCCGAGGCATGGCCCTTAATCAGCCCCAGCATTTT.

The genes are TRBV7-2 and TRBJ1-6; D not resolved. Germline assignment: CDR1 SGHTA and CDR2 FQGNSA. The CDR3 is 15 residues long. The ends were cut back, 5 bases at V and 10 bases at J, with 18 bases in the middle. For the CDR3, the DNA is TGTGCCAGCAGCCCCGACTCCATTTCGAGATCACCCCTCCACTTT. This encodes CASSPDSISRSPLHF. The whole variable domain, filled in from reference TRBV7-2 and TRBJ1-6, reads GAGVSQSPSNKVTEKGKDVELRCDPISGHTALYWYRQSLGQGLEFLIYFQGNSAPDKSGLPSDRFSAERTGGSVSTLTIQRTQQEDSAVYLCASSPDSISRSPLHFGNGTRLTVT.

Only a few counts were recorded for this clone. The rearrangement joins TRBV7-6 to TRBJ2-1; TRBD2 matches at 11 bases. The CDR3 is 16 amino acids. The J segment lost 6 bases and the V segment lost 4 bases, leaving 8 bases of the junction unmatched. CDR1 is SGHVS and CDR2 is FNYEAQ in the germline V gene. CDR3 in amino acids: CASSYSGRARINEQFF. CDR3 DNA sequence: TGTGCCAGCAGCTATAGCGGGAGGGCCCGGATCAATGAGCAGTTCTTC.

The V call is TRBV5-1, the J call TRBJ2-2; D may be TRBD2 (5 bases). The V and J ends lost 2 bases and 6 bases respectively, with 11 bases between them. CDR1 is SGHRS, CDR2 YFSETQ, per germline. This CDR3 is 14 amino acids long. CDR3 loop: CASSFTNGAGELFF. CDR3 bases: TGCGCCAGCAGCTTCACCAACGGGGCCGGGGAGCTGTTTTTT.

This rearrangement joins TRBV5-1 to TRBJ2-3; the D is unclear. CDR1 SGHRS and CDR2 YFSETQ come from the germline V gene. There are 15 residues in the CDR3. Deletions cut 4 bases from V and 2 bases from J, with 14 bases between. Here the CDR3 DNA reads TGCGCCAGCAGCCGGAGTACTACCTCCACAGATACGCAGTATTTT. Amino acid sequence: CASSRSTTSTDTQYF.

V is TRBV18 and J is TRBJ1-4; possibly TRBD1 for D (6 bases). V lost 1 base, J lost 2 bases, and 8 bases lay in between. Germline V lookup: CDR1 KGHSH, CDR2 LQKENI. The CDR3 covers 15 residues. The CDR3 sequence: CASSPLTGTNEKLFF. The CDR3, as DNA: TGTGCCAGCTCACCACTAACAGGGACTAATGAAAAACTGTTTTTT. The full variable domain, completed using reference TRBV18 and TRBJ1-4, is NAGVMQNPRHLVRRRGQEARLRCSPMKGHSHVYWYRQLPEEGLKFMVYLQKENIIDESGMPKERFSAEFPKEGPSILRIQQVVRGDSAAYFCASSPLTGTNEKLFFGSGTQLSVL.

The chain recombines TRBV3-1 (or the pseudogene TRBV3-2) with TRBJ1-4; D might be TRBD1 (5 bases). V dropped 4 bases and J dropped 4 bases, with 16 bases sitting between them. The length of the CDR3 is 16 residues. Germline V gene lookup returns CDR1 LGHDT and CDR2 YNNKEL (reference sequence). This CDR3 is CASSRRQGTFNEKLFF. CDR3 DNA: TGTGCCAGCAGCCGCCGGCAGGGTACTTTTAATGAAAAACTGTTTTTT.

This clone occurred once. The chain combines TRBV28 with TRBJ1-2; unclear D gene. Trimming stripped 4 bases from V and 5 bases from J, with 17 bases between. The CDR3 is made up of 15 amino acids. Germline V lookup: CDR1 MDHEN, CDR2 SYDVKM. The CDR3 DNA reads TGTGCCAGCAGTTCGACGAATGCGGTCCAGTATGGCTACACCTTC. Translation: CASSSTNAVQYGYTF.

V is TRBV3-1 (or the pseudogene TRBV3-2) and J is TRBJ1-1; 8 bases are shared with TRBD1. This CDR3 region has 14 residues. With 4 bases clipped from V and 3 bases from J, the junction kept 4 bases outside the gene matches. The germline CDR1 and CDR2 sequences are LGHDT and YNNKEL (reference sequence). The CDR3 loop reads CASSRQGSDTEAFF. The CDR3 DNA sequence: TGTGCCAGCAGCCGACAGGGGTCTGACACTGAAGCTTTCTTT.

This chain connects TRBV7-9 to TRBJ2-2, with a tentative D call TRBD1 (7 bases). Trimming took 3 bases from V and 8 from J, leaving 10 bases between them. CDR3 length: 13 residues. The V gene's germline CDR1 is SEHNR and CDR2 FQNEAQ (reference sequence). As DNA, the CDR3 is TGTGCCAGCAGCTTGGCGGGACAGGGGGAGCTGTTTTTT. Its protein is CASSLAGQGELFF.

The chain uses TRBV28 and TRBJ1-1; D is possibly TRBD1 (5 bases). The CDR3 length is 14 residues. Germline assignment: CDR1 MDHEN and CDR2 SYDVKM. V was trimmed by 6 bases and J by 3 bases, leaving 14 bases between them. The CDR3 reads CASSIANRYTEAFF. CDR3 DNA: TGTGCCAGCAGCATTGCGAACAGGTACACTGAAGCTTTCTTT.